This T cell receptor (beta chain) is drawn from a study of blood T cell repertoires in COVID-19. Overall study: Material from acute and convalescent COVID-19 was sourced from the United States, Italy and Spain. T cells, B-cell-depleted T cells, or PBMCs supplied cDNA or gDNA.

Per germline, CDR1 MDHEN and CDR2 SYDVKM. CDR3 size: 14 residues. The V and J ends lost 6 bases and 9 bases, in that order; junction bases with no gene match: 11. In the source study's methods: Scientists estimated how many nucleated cells there were by amplifying reference gene primers. Some clones are missing from TCRdb's copy, which holds only in-frame ones; the method was immunoSEQ multiplex PCR. That table gives V, J and clone size, and the DNA gave D and trimming. The data show 99,000 or so clones, around 76% seen once. Sequencing was carried out using peripheral blood. The receptor was isolated from a woman aged 65 to 85 with acute or convalescent COVID-19. The J gene is TRBJ1-2, the V gene TRBV28, with TRBD1 matching 9 bases. The CDR3 bases are TGTGCCAGCAGGACACCGGGACAGGGACGACGCTACACCTTC. It encodes CASRTPGQGRRYTF.